This TCR beta chain was recovered during a study of response to subunit inactivated influenza vaccine (dated by TCRdb to 2016 to 2019). The study in broad terms: Deep quantitative profiling of the T cell receptor repertoire was used in the study to follow responses to a trivalent subunit inactivated influenza vaccine. Results the study describes overall, beyond this receptor: According to the authors, only a limited number of new T cells may be recruited by each seasonal influenza vaccination.

The cysteine opens and the phenylalanine closes a CDR3 of 20 amino acids. Of the read, only the CDR3 DNA is kept; its 60 bases are in frame from base 1. After removal of 2 bases from V and 2 bases from J, the junction retains 14 bases not matched to a gene. Via the germline V gene, CDR1 is MDHEN and CDR2 SYDVKM. Receptor libraries were prepared by RT-PCR. TCRdb lists the instrument as Illumina HiSeq 2500. The public sequencing data were trimmed at Q25 with fastp and processed into clonotypes with MiXCR by TCRdb, which kept only in-frame beta chains. Rows with a matching CDR3 protein are joined into one entry that keeps the most common DNA and genes. The sample table lists around 570,000 distinct CDR3 sequences, over 9% of them with a count of one. The ten largest clones represent more than 9.5% of the sample. This clonotype showed up many times. Its antigen is not yet known. Qualities for individual bases were not recorded, and no much larger clone is one base off.

The sample was also linked to a second study, of T cells expressing NK-cell markers. Taken from the second paper: The TCR beta cDNA libraries were made using 5'RACE template switching, a step that added both a universal primer site and unique molecular identifiers. Three sorted T-cell subsets (CD3+CD56+NKG2C+, CD3+CD56+NKG2C- and CD3+CD56-NKG2C+) from eight donors had their TCR beta-chain repertoires profiled. Seven of the eight sequenced donors were HCMV-seropositive and one was HCMV-seronegative. In several experiments an anti-gammadeltaTCR antibody was added to restrict sorting to alphabetaTCR-expressing T cells. In roughly six donors, the dominant CD3+CD56+NKG2C+ clonotypes ranked among the top 10 CD8+ clonotypes, making up about 1.0-8% of CD8+ T cells. Those dominant clonotypes were again the most abundant among CD3+CD56-NKG2C+ cells in four donors, at about 25-60.1%. Whether the expanded NKG2C-expressing T cell clones were specific for HCMV antigens remained unclear. All eight donors whose samples were sequenced were randomly selected healthy volunteers, three of them men and five women. A commercial ELISA kit detecting HCMV-specific IgG in serum was used to determine HCMV serostatus. Peripheral blood mononuclear cells were isolated from blood by Ficoll density gradient centrifugation. For five to seven donors, unsorted PBMC were also used to sequence bulk peripheral blood T-cell repertoires. cDNA synthesis was primed from the TCR beta constant segment and was followed by two successive PCR amplification steps. Illumina HiSeq 2000/2500, MiSeq or NextSeq was used to sequence libraries as 2 x 150 bp reads. MIGEC handled demultiplexing of the reads and grouping by UMI, while MiTCR was used to assemble and quantify clonotypes. To exclude erroneous sequences, any TCR cDNA sequence not supported by at least two reads was discarded. The tcR package was used for downstream repertoire analysis, with clonotypes matched between fractions based on CDR3 nucleotide sequence plus V segment. Antigen specificity was annotated against VDJdb with VDJmatch, allowing one amino acid substitution in CDR3.

The source material was PBMCs from blood, sampled on the day of vaccination. This receptor was taken from a man between 50 and 59 years old who received an inactivated influenza vaccine. Donor details come from another sample of the same person, matched by shared clones. The chain is assembled from TRBV28 and TRBJ2-7; 14 central nucleotides agree with TRBD2. DNA sequence: TGTGCCAGCAGTTTACCTTCTACGGGACTAGCGGGAGTGCGAGCCTACGAGCAGTACTTC. It encodes CASSLPSTGLAGVRAYEQYF.